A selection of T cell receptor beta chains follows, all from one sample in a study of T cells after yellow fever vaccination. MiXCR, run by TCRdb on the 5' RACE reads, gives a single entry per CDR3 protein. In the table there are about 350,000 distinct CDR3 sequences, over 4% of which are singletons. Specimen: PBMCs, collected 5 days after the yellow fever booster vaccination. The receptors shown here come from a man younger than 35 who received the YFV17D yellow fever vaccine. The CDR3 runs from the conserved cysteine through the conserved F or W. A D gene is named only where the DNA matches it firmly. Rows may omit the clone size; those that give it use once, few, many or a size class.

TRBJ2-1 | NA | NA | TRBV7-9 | TGTGCCAGCAGGGCCGTGTGGGGTGGCTACAATGAGCAGTTCTTC | CASRAVWGGYNEQFF
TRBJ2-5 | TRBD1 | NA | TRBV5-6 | TGTGCCAGCAGCTCACTATCCGGGACAGAGTTCGTTGGGACCCAGTACTTC | CASSSLSGTEFVGTQYF
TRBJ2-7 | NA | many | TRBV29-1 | TGCAGCGTGGGGACGGGGACCTACGAGCAGTACTTC | CSVGTGTYEQYF
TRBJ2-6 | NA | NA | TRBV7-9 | TGTGCCAGCAGCTTTGGCCTTTCGGTACAGGGATCCTCTGGGGCCAACGTCCTGACTTTC | CASSFGLSVQGSSGANVLTF
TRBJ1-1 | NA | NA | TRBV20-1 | TGCAGTGCTAGTGCAGGAACGCGGCAAAACACTGAAGCTTTCTTT | CSASAGTRQNTEAFF
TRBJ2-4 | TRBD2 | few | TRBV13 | TGTGCCAGCAGCCCGGGACTAGCGGTCATTCAGTACTTC | CASSPGLAVIQYF
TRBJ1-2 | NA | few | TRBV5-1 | TGCGCCAGCAGCTTGGGGCTACAGCAGGACTACACCTTC | CASSLGLQQDYTF
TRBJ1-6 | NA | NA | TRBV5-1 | TGCGCCAGCGCCTACAGCCGGCGTTCTGGGGATTCACCCCTCCACTTT | CASAYSRRSGDSPLHF
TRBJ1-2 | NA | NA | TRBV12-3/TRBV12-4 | TGTGCCAGCAGTTATGTAACAGGAGGGAATGGCTACACCTTC | CASSYVTGGNGYTF
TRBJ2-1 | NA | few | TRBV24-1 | TGTGCCACCAGTGCCGGGGTCCTCAGCTCCTACAATGAGCAGTTCTTC | CATSAGVLSSYNEQFF
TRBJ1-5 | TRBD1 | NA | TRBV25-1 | TGTGCCAGCAGTCCGGGACAGCATAGCAATCAGCCCCAGCATTTT | CASSPGQHSNQPQHF
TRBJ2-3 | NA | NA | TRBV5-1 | TGCGCCAGCAGCTGGTTAGGAGGCACAGATACGCAGTATTTT | CASSWLGGTDTQYF
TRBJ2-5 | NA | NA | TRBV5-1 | TGCGCCAGCAGCTCCCTCCTTATACCAGTTCAAGAGACCCAGTACTTC | CASSSLLIPVQETQYF
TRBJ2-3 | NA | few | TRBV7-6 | TGTGCCAGCAGCTTAGGGGTCCCAGATACGCAGTATTTT | CASSLGVPDTQYF
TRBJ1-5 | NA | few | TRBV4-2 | TGTGCCAGCAGCCAGCCAGGTGGAAATCAGCCCCAGCATTTT | CASSQPGGNQPQHF
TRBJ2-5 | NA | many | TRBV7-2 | TGTGCCAGCAGCTACCACGGGACCCAGTACTTC | CASSYHGTQYF
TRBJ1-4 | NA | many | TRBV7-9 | TGTGCCAGCAGCTTAGGAAGGAGGGCAACTAATGAAAAACTGTTTTTT | CASSLGRRATNEKLFF
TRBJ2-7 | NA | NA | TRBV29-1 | TGCAGCGTTGCACCCACCTTCGAGGGAGGGGGCGAGCAGTACTTC | CSVAPTFEGGGEQYF
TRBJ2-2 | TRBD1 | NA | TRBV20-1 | TGCAGTGCTAAACCATCAGGACAGGACGCCGGGGAGCTGTTTTTT | CSAKPSGQDAGELFF
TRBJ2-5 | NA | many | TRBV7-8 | TGTGCCAGCAGCAGCGGCCCGCAGGGGGGGACCCAGTACTTC | CASSSGPQGGTQYF
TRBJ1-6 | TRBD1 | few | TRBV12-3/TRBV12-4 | TGTGCCAGCAGACCGGGACAGAGTAATTCACCCCTCCACTTT | CASRPGQSNSPLHF
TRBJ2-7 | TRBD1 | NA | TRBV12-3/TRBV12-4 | TGTGCCAGCAGTTTAAGGACAGGGTACTCCTACGAGCAGTACTTC | CASSLRTGYSYEQYF
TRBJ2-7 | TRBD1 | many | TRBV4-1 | TGCGCCAGCAGCCCCGGACAGGGCCCCTCCTACGAGCAGTACTTC | CASSPGQGPSYEQYF
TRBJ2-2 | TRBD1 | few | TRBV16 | TGTGCCAGCAGCCAAAACAGGGGCGCCGGGGAGCTGTTTTTT | CASSQNRGAGELFF
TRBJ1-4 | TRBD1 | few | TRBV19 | TGTGCCAGTAGTATGGGGACAGCTCCTGAAAAACTGTTTTTT | CASSMGTAPEKLFF
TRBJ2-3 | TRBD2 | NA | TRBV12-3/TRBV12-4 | TGTGCCAGCAGTTTACAACTAGCGGCGCCCCGGGGTACGCAGTATTTT | CASSLQLAAPRGTQYF
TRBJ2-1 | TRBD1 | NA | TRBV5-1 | TGCGCCAGCAGCGACCGGGACAGTAGAGAGCAGTTCTTC | CASSDRDSREQFF
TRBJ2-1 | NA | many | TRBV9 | TGTGCCAGCAGCCCTGGGGAGCGACTATACAATGAGCAGTTCTTC | CASSPGERLYNEQFF
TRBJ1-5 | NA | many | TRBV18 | TGCGCCAGCAGCCCGGGCAGAGACCAGCCCCAGCATTTT | CASSPGRDQPQHF